This T cell receptor beta chain was obtained from a study of blood T cell repertoires in COVID-19 (dated by TCRdb to about 2020). Study-wide context: Samples from collaborators originated in the United States, Italy and Spain and spanned both the acute and convalescent phases of COVID-19. Where available, HLA class I and class II types were obtained from metadata supplied by the sample provider rather than from assay-based typing. Samples were obtained from the ongoing ImmuneRACE study (first 160 participants) and from roughly 1,300 subjects provided by 6 global collaborators. A freely available public database, intended as a resource for researchers studying the immune response to SARS-CoV-2, is where the repertoires were released. Sample metadata almost always included a de-identified subject ID, COVID-19 status, age in years and sex. The material from the prospective study consisted of cDNA or gDNA derived from T cells, B-cell-depleted T cells, or PBMCs. Deeply sampled blood TCRbeta repertoires from subjects exposed to, actively infected with, or recovered from COVID-19 were included in the dataset.

Each collaborating institution followed its own protocols to collect whole blood in K2EDTA tubes. For TCRbeta analysis, collaborator samples were shipped as frozen whole blood, as isolated PBMCs, or as DNA extracted from either sample type. TCRbeta CDR3 regions were amplified from genomic DNA using the immunoSEQ Assay, a bias-controlled multiplex PCR. Processing in the source paper ran as follows. The number of nucleated cells in each sample was estimated from the amplification of reference gene primers within the assay. To quantify the absolute abundance of each unique TCRbeta CDR3 rearrangement, sequence reads were collapsed and filtered. Productive Simpson clonality was computed per sample as the square root of Simpson's diversity index over productive rearrangements. Drawn from immuneACCESS, this table holds only the in-frame rearrangements with V and J called that TCRdb kept. Clones are partly lost; checked studies trace under half to an unresolved V gene and leave the rest unexplained. V and J calls and clone size are given by that table; D and trimming were obtained from the DNA. Present in this sample are about 100,000 clones, approximately 90% of which were seen just once. 5.1% of the sample comes from the top ten.

A word on this clone: The antigen it recognizes is unknown. The input lacks base qualities; no much larger clone sits a single base away.

What the research found in general, with its limitations: The quantity of clinical and demographic metadata differed by source and by participant and was supplied without curation.

At the junction V is shortened by 3 bases and J by 4 bases; bases outside the gene matches: 11. The germline V gene (reference sequence) sets CDR1 to LGHDT and CDR2 to YNNKEL. Including the terminal cysteine and phenylalanine, the CDR3 comprises 18 residues. The sequence is cut down to CDR3 DNA, 54 bases in frame from base 1. The rearrangement combines TRBV3-1 (or the pseudogene TRBV3-2) with TRBJ2-2, with 10 bases in between that match TRBD2. Source material: peripheral blood. This TCR derives from a man between 45 and 60 years old with acute or convalescent COVID-19. The CDR3 region has the sequence CASSQLSSGSQGTGELFF. In nucleotide form, the sequence is TGTGCCAGCAGCCAGTTGTCTAGCGGGAGTCAGGGCACCGGGGAGCTGTTTTTT.